Listed here are 19 T cell receptor beta chains from one sample, sequenced in a study of a mutant IDH1 vaccine in newly diagnosed glioma. Time point described: week 11, during vaccination. The content of each vaccine dose was 300 ug of mutant IDH1 20-mer peptide, and topical imiquimod accompanied it. No antigen is known for these receptors. Using immunoSEQ multiplex PCR, the repertoire was profiled, and TCRdb retains in-frame clones only, with some absent. The sample has 45,000 to 60,000 clones; roughly 90% are singletons. The material sequenced was PBMCs, taken from a glioma patient whose treatment included an IDH1 peptide vaccine. These receptors were taken from a man over 45 with glioma.

This clone was observed a single time. The chain joins TRBV7-2 to TRBJ1-3; D possibly corresponds to TRBD1 (5 bases). V was cut by 5 bases and J by 1 base, with 18 bases left in between. Germline V CDR1 and CDR2: SGHTA, FQGNSA. The CDR3 has 17 amino acids. The CDR3 protein is CASSPLAVGASGNTIYF. The CDR3 nucleotides are TGTGCCAGCAGCCCTCTCGCTGTAGGGGCGTCTGGAAACACCATATATTTT.

As DNA, the CDR3 is TGTGCCAGCAGCTCACCCCCGGGAGGCTACACCTTC. This encodes CASSSPPGGYTF. The J gene is TRBJ1-2, the V gene TRBV7-8; D is unclear. This CDR3 has 12 residues. CDR1 SGHVS and CDR2 FQNEAQ come from the germline V gene. Trimming removed 4 bases from V and 8 bases from J, with 11 bases in between.

V is TRBV2 and J is TRBJ2-2; D not certain. V was cut by 1 base and J by 7 bases, with 16 bases left in between. The CDR3 has 16 amino acids. CDR1 is SNHLY and CDR2 is FYNNEI in the germline V gene. The CDR3 protein is CASSEDLGRPGGELFF. The CDR3 DNA is TGTGCCAGCAGTGAAGACCTCGGGCGGCCGGGCGGGGAGCTGTTTTTT.

The V call is TRBV29-1, the J call TRBJ1-3; D not resolved. Germline lookup yields CDR1 SQVTM and CDR2 ANQGSEA. This CDR3 is built from 17 residues. V was pared by 2 bases and J by 0 bases, with 17 bases between. The CDR3 region is CSVELGSRSSSGNTIYF. The CDR3, as DNA: TGCAGCGTTGAATTGGGGTCCCGGAGCAGCTCTGGAAACACCATATATTTT.

V and J are TRBV7-2 and TRBJ2-7; TRBD1 or TRBD2 may be the D gene (5 bases each). The V end lost 3 bases, the J end lost 0 bases, and 9 bases lay between the germline ends. CDR3 length equals 14 residues. CDR1 is SGHTA and CDR2 is FQGNSA in the germline V gene. The chain's CDR3 is CASSLGPSSYEQYF. The CDR3 DNA is TGTGCCAGCAGCTTGGGACCAAGCTCCTACGAGCAGTACTTC.

The CDR3 reads CASSVDRGTEAFF. The DNA of the CDR3 is TGTGCCAGCAGCGTTGACAGGGGCACTGAAGCTTTCTTT. V and J are TRBV9 and TRBJ1-1, with 8 bases lining up with TRBD1. J was trimmed by 4 bases and V by 2 bases; bases with no gene match: 1. The CDR3 has 13 residues. Germline CDR1 reads SGDLS; CDR2 reads YYNGEE. Looking up the rest from reference TRBV9 and TRBJ1-1 gives the full variable domain: DSGVTQTPKHLITATGQRVTLRCSPRSGDLSVYWYQQSLDQGLQFLIQYYNGEERAKGNILERFSAQQFPDLHSELNLSSLELGDSALYFCASSVDRGTEAFFGQGTRLTVV.

This chain uses TRBV10-3 with TRBJ2-3; D might be TRBD1 (5 bases). Per the germline V gene, CDR1 is ENHRY and CDR2 is SYGVKD. This CDR3 contains 14 residues. The V and J ends lost 6 bases and 0 bases respectively, with 10 bases between them. CDR3 sequence (DNA): TGTGCCATCAGAGCAGGGCCTAGCACAGATACGCAGTATTTT. The encoded protein is CAIRAGPSTDTQYF.

This clone was seen once. The chain has TRBV5-1 and TRBJ1-1; D remains unclear. The CDR3 covers 14 residues. Germline assignment: CDR1 SGHRS and CDR2 YFSETQ. V was shortened by 4 bases and J by 1 base, with 11 bases between the two germline ends. The CDR3 nucleotides are TGCGCCAGCAGCCCGATTTACGAGAACACTGAAGCTTTCTTT. Translation: CASSPIYENTEAFF.

This chain connects TRBV5-5 to TRBJ1-5; D is possibly TRBD1 (5 bases). The V end lost 5 bases, the J end lost 6 bases, and 21 bases lay between the germline ends. This CDR3 spans 16 amino acids. Germline lookup yields CDR1 SGHKS and CDR2 YYEKEE (reference sequence). The CDR3 coding sequence is TGTGCCAGCAGGTCCGGCGGGGGAGGGCTCGGTCAGCCCCAGCATTTT. Residues: CASRSGGGGLGQPQHF.

The chain is built from TRBV13 and TRBJ1-5; 11 nucleotides align to TRBD1. There are 20 residues in the CDR3. The germline V gene encodes CDR1 PRHDT and CDR2 FYEKMQ (reference sequence). Trimming at V came to 3 bases and at J to 3 bases, leaving 16 bases not matched to a gene. CDR3 coding DNA: TGTGCCAGCAGCTTTAGGGAGATCGGACAGGGGGCGACAAACAATCAGCCCCAGCATTTT. Translated, it gives CASSFREIGQGATNNQPQHF.

J is TRBJ2-7 and V is TRBV11-2; D is ambiguous. Germline assignment: CDR1 SGHAT and CDR2 FQNNGV. V lost 7 bases and J lost 5, with 18 bases in between. There are 14 residues in the CDR3. The CDR3 is CASTRSGLINEQYF. As DNA, the CDR3 is TGTGCCAGCACCAGGTCTGGGCTTATCAACGAGCAGTACTTC.

The chain joins TRBV29-1 to TRBJ1-1; 12 bases are shared with TRBD1. The J segment lost 4 bases and the V segment lost 6 bases, leaving 12 bases of the junction unmatched. The CDR3 is made up of 16 amino acids. Germline V CDR1 and CDR2: SQVTM, ANQGSEA. The CDR3 region is CSVVPGQGAGGTEAFF. The CDR3 nucleotides read TGCAGCGTCGTACCGGGACAGGGGGCGGGAGGCACTGAAGCTTTCTTT.

The V call is TRBV19, the J call TRBJ2-7; D is perhaps TRBD1 (6 bases). Trimming shortened V by 5 bases and J by 3 bases, and 20 bases separated the two germline ends. The germline CDR1 and CDR2 sequences are LNHDA and SQIVND (reference sequence). The CDR3 covers 16 residues. CDR3 amino acids: CASSPHPTGNIYEQYF. In DNA, the CDR3 is TGTGCCAGTAGTCCTCACCCAACAGGGAATATCTACGAGCAGTACTTC.

The V call is TRBV19, the J call TRBJ2-1; 9 nucleotides agree with TRBD1. V lost 1 base, J lost 3 bases, and 7 bases stayed unmatched. Germline CDR1 and CDR2: LNHDA and SQIVND (reference sequence). This CDR3 region has 17 residues. In nucleotides, the CDR3 is TGTGCCAGTAGTATAGGGGGACAGGGTGGGGTCTACAATGAGCAGTTCTTC. Encoded protein: CASSIGGQGGVYNEQFF.

The genes are TRBV7-2 and TRBJ1-1, with 9 bases lining up with TRBD1. V dropped 3 bases and J dropped 11; count of bases not matched to a gene: 10. In germline, CDR1 is SGHTA, CDR2 FQGNSA. The CDR3 is 14 residues long. CDR3 nucleotide sequence: TGTGCCAGCAGCTTGAACAGGGGGCGGGGTTCTGCTTTCTTT. Its translation: CASSLNRGRGSAFF. Based on the CDR3 plus reference TRBV7-2 and TRBJ1-1, the full variable domain is GAGVSQSPSNKVTEKGKDVELRCDPISGHTALYWYRQSLGQGLEFLIYFQGNSAPDKSGLPSDRFSAERTGGSVSTLTIQRTQQEDSAVYLCASSLNRGRGSAFFGQGTRLTVV.

V usage is TRBV9 and J usage is TRBJ2-7; 7 bases map to TRBD2. Germline V CDR1 and CDR2: SGDLS, YYNGEE. V lost 4 bases, J lost 2 bases, and 9 bases stayed unmatched. This CDR3 is built from 15 residues. The CDR3 DNA reads as TGTGCCAGCAGCCCCGCGGGGGTAGGCACCTACGAGCAGTACTTC. It yields the protein CASSPAGVGTYEQYF.

This sequence joins TRBV29-1 and TRBJ2-7, with D hard to call. CDR1 and CDR2 from the germline V gene are SQVTM and ANQGSEA. CDR3 length equals 11 residues. The V end lost 4 bases, the J end lost 3 bases, and 7 bases lay between the germline ends. The CDR3 region has the DNA TGCAGCGTTGTTAGGGACTACGAGCAGTACTTC. It encodes CSVVRDYEQYF.

CDR3 in amino acids: CASSREPTNEKLFF. CDR3 coding DNA: TGTGCCAGCAGCCGGGAGCCAACTAATGAAAAACTGTTTTTT. This sequence joins TRBV7-9 and TRBJ1-4; no clear D. V dropped 5 bases and J dropped 0 bases, with 7 bases sitting between them. The CDR3 length is 14 residues. Looked up from germline, CDR1 is SEHNR and CDR2 is FQNEAQ (reference sequence).

The chain has TRBV7-6 and TRBJ2-5; D remains unclear. Trimming shortened V by 5 bases and J by 2 bases, and 18 bases separated the two germline ends. The CDR3 has 16 residues. Germline assignment: CDR1 SGHVS and CDR2 FNYEAQ. This CDR3 reads CASSARYQSRQETQYF. The DNA of the CDR3 is TGTGCCAGCAGCGCTAGGTACCAAAGCAGACAAGAGACCCAGTACTTC.